Listed below are T cell receptor beta chains from one sample, sequenced in a study of a mutant IDH1 vaccine in newly diagnosed glioma. For these TCRs, the target antigens are not known. Assay used: immunoSEQ multiplex PCR; TCRdb lists only in-frame clones, some missing. The sample has around 54,000 clones; roughly 90% are singletons. Sequenced material: PBMCs, taken from a glioma patient whose treatment included an IDH1 peptide vaccine. These receptors were obtained from a man aged 35 to 55 with glioma. CDR3s include the opening cysteine and the closing phenylalanine or tryptophan. Each record gives: D gene, J gene, V gene, clone size, CDR3 DNA, CDR3 protein. A D gene is named only where the DNA matches it firmly. Not all rows give a size; the values are once, few, many and, for expanded clones, a class.

>-|TRBJ1-1|TRBV7-9|-
TGTGCCAGCAGCTTAGGTAATGGGAACCCCCTTGTGTGGCTCTTT
CASSLGNGNPLVWLF
>-|TRBJ1-1|TRBV11-2|once
TGTGCCAGCAGCTTAGCTGGGGCAGAAAACACTGAAGCTTTCTTT
CASSLAGAENTEAFF
>-|TRBJ2-3|TRBV7-2|-
TGTGCCAGCAGTGGGGGCGGGCCGAACACAGATACGCAGTATTTT
CASSGGGPNTDTQYF
>-|TRBJ1-1|TRBV18|-
TGTGCCAGCTCACTTACAGGGAGTACTGAAGCTTTCTTT
CASSLTGSTEAFF
>TRBD1|TRBJ2-7|TRBV5-1|medium-sized
TGCGCCAGCAGCTTACGGACAGGGGGCTACGAGCAGTACTTC
CASSLRTGGYEQYF
>-|TRBJ2-3|TRBV5-1|-
TGCGCCAGCAGCTTGTCTGGTAGCTCACAAGATACGCAGTATTTT
CASSLSGSSQDTQYF
>TRBD1|TRBJ2-7|TRBV9|once
TGTGCCAGCAGCGTTAACCCGACAGGGTACGAGCAGTACTTC
CASSVNPTGYEQYF
>-|TRBJ2-3|TRBV5-1|-
TGCGCCAGCAGCCCTGCCGTCCTGGAGGGAACAGATACGCAGTATTTT
CASSPAVLEGTDTQYF
>-|TRBJ1-4|TRBV28|-
TGTGCCAGCAGTTTGCCACAGGGAGATGAAAAACTGTTTTTT
CASSLPQGDEKLFF
>TRBD1|TRBJ1-1|TRBV18|-
TGTGCCAGCTCACAACAGGGGCCTGAAGCTTTCTTT
CASSQQGPEAFF
>-|TRBJ1-5|TRBV6-1|-
TGTGCCAGCAGTGAATTCATCGTGTCCAGCAATCAGCCCCAGCATTTT
CASSEFIVSSNQPQHF
>TRBD1|TRBJ2-7|TRBV27|-
TGTGCCAGCAGACCCCGGCCGGGACAGGGGTACGAGCAGTACTTC
CASRPRPGQGYEQYF
>-|TRBJ2-2|TRBV4-2|-
TGTGCCAGCAGCCATCCGATAGGTTTCCAGTCCGCCGGGGAGCTGTTTTTT
CASSHPIGFQSAGELFF
>TRBD1|TRBJ2-6|TRBV4-2|once
TGTGCCAGCACCAGAGAATCCGACAGGGGCATCTCTGGGGCCAACGTCCTGACTTTC
CASTRESDRGISGANVLTF
>TRBD2|TRBJ2-7|TRBV5-1|-
TGCGCCAGCAGCTGGGGACTAGCGGGAGACTACGAGCAGTACTTC
CASSWGLAGDYEQYF
>TRBD1|TRBJ2-2|TRBV19|-
TGTGCCAGTATAAGGACAGGGATCACCGGGGAGCTGTTTTTT
CASIRTGITGELFF
>TRBD2|TRBJ2-2|TRBV18|-
TGTGCCAGCTCACCTCCCGGGACTAGCGGGAGGAACGGGGAGCTGTTTTTT
CASSPPGTSGRNGELFF
>-|TRBJ2-2|TRBV5-1|few
TGCGCCAGCATGGCGAACACCGGGGAGCTGTTTTTT
CASMANTGELFF
>-|TRBJ2-5|TRBV7-6|-
TGTGCCAGCAGCTCTGGGGTCCAAGAGACCCAGTACTTC
CASSSGVQETQYF
>-|TRBJ1-3|TRBV7-6|-
TGTGCCAGCAGCTTAGACAGCTCTGGAAACACCATATATTTT
CASSLDSSGNTIYF
>TRBD2|TRBJ2-7|TRBV6-5|-
TGTGCCAGCAGTTACGGACTAGAATCCTACGAGCAGTACTTC
CASSYGLESYEQYF
>-|TRBJ2-7|TRBV19|-
TGTGCCAGTAGTGTGCACGGAGGCTACGAGCAGTACTTC
CASSVHGGYEQYF
>-|TRBJ1-2|TRBV6-1|-
TGTGCCAGCAGTGCCAATCGTCAGGGAGACGAAAATGGCTACACCTTC
CASSANRQGDENGYTF
>-|TRBJ2-5|TRBV19|-
TGTGCCAGTAGTATCCGAGAGACCCAGTACTTC
CASSIRETQYF
>-|TRBJ2-7|TRBV5-1|-
TGCGCCAGCAGCTTTGGGACTGATTACGAGCAGTACTTC
CASSFGTDYEQYF
>-|TRBJ2-7|TRBV6-1|-
TGTGCCAGCAGTGAATCTATCGGGGCCAGCCCCAGGCACGAGCAGTACTTC
CASSESIGASPRHEQYF
>-|TRBJ1-1|TRBV27|-
TGTGCCAGCAGTTCAGTTGAGGGGGGCGCGAGGACTGAAGCTTTCTTT
CASSSVEGGARTEAFF
>-|TRBJ2-3|TRBV21-1|-
TGTGCCAGCCCACGGGAGGGAACCTCAGATACGCAGTATTTT
CASPREGTSDTQYF
>-|TRBJ2-1|TRBV7-9|-
TGTGCCAGCAGCTTGGGTCTAGCTCCGCCGTTCTTC
CASSLGLAPPFF
>-|TRBJ2-3|TRBV7-2|-
TGTGCCAGCGGGGCGGCTAGCACAGATACGCAGTATTTT
CASGAASTDTQYF
>-|TRBJ2-5|TRBV18|-
TGTGCCAGCGTCGGGGCGAAAGGGGAGACCCAGTACTTC
CASVGAKGETQYF
>-|TRBJ1-2|TRBV5-4|-
TGTGCCAGCAGCCGGGCAGCTCCGGCGGCCAACTATGGCTACACCTTC
CASSRAAPAANYGYTF
>-|TRBJ2-2|TRBV7-2|few
TGTGCCAGCAGCTTAGTTGTCGGGAGTATTGGGGAGCTGTTTTTT
CASSLVVGSIGELFF
>-|TRBJ2-7|TRBV5-1|-
TGCGCCAGCTACCCGTCGGGGGAGCAGTACTTC
CASYPSGEQYF
>-|TRBJ2-1|TRBV21-1|-
TGTGCCAGCAGCAAAGTGCCAGAGAGAGGGCAGAGCAATGAGCAGTTCTTC
CASSKVPERGQSNEQFF
>TRBD2|TRBJ2-7|TRBV4-2|-
TGTGCCAGCAGCCAACCTAGCGGGATATCCTACGAGCAGTACTTC
CASSQPSGISYEQYF
>-|TRBJ1-2|TRBV6-5|-
TGTGCCAGCAGGGACAGAAAATATGGCTACACCTTC
CASRDRKYGYTF